A selection of T cell receptor beta chains follows, all from one sample in a study of CXCR3-negative and CXCR3-positive naive CD8 T cells. TCRdb re-called the 5' RACE reads and shows each CDR3 protein once, DNA omitted. The sample has 30,000 to 40,000 distinct CDR3 sequences. The sample was memory CD8+ T cells from blood. The receptors originated from a human donor in good health. Some clones in this sample may be carry-over from other donors' samples. CDR3s include the opening cysteine and the closing phenylalanine or tryptophan. Expanded clones are given a class, and other clones once, few, many or no size at all.

>TRBV28|.|TRBJ1-1|15
CARPSFNGLNTEAFF
>TRBV27|.|TRBJ2-7|14
CASSLASGAYEQYF
>TRBV7-9|.|TRBJ2-7|12
CASRGGSPRKNF
>TRBV28|.|TRBJ2-2|18
CASSFRKTSGGFTGELFF
>TRBV6-5|.|TRBJ2-7|12
CASGGVSYEQYF
>TRBV20-1|.|TRBJ2-7|17
CSASVTASGGLPYEQYF
>TRBV7-9|.|TRBJ1-5|17
CASSLVPGQDEYQPQHF
>TRBV12-3/TRBV12-4|.|TRBJ2-7|16
CASSPGPSGSSYEQYF
>TRBV10-3|.|TRBJ1-4|16
CAISPSREGRDEKLFF
>TRBV18|.|TRBJ2-7|16
CASSPATGGDFYEQYF
>TRBV6-6|.|TRBJ1-1|16
CASSRPFGIGLDEAFF
>TRBV7-8|.|TRBJ2-1|13
CASSLSILDEQFF
>TRBV29-1|.|TRBJ1-4|16
CSVEDPAAETNEKLFF
>TRBV6-5|.|TRBJ2-1|17
CASSYYRTKSSYNEQFF
>TRBV11-2|.|TRBJ2-2|17
CASSLELLGASTGELFF
>TRBV9|.|TRBJ2-2|14
CASSSVRGPRELFF
>TRBV11-2|.|TRBJ2-2|15
CASSLFEDRGGELFF
>TRBV21-1|.|TRBJ2-1|15
CASGEDRGLGNEQFF
>TRBV29-1|.|TRBJ1-2|15
CSVAVPHDANYGYTF
>TRBV29-1|.|TRBJ2-1|12
CSVPVWGAEQFF
>TRBV10-3|.|TRBJ2-7|14
CAISEAGVTYEQYF
>TRBV28|.|TRBJ1-1|13
CASSLWGNTEAFF
>TRBV20-1|.|TRBJ2-7|14
CSARGAGNSYEQYF
>TRBV7-9|.|TRBJ1-1|15
CASSLVAGPNTEAFF
>TRBV6-4|.|TRBJ2-1|15
CASSDSAESYNEQFF
>TRBV21-1|.|TRBJ2-7|13
CASSKGIRNEQYF
>TRBV27|.|TRBJ2-3|15
CASSSGREVGNTQYF
>TRBV11-2|.|TRBJ1-1|16
CASSFHTGIENTEAFF
>TRBV12-3/TRBV12-4|.|TRBJ2-7|13
CASSTLDNGEQYF
>TRBV6-5|.|TRBJ1-1|13
CASSRGSGTEAFF
>TRBV7-3|.|TRBJ2-1|13
CASSLGQGYEQFF
>TRBV18|.|TRBJ2-1|14
CASSPQGMKAEQFF
>TRBV20-1|medium-sized|TRBJ2-1|14
CSARGQGDYNEQFF
>TRBV12-3/TRBV12-4|.|TRBJ2-3|16
CASSPRTGGLEDTQYF
>TRBV20-1|.|TRBJ2-1|14
CSARSAKTLHEQFF
>TRBV28|.|TRBJ2-6|15
CASSGHDRGMGVLTF
>TRBV10-3|.|TRBJ2-5|17
CAISGPPHRTEGETQYF
>TRBV14|.|TRBJ2-3|15
CASSQDYGGPDTQYF
>TRBV27|.|TRBJ2-7|14
CASSRRQGSYEQYF
>TRBV7-8|.|TRBJ2-7|14
CASSLSGQWSEQYF
>TRBV4-3|.|TRBJ2-7|16
CASSPFLVQGEAEQYF
>TRBV12-3/TRBV12-4|.|TRBJ2-7|13
CASSLALVGEQYF
>TRBV10-1|.|TRBJ1-2|15
CASSARGPANYGYTF
>TRBV29-1|.|TRBJ2-6|13
CSVDGSGANVLTF
>TRBV24-1|.|TRBJ2-1|17
CATSDLQPGQGVNEQFF
>TRBV28|.|TRBJ2-7|14
CASSFKMGSYEQYF
>TRBV14|.|TRBJ2-3|13
CASSQVRADTQYF
>TRBV10-3|.|TRBJ2-3|16
CAISESDLADTDTQYF
>TRBV6-5|.|TRBJ1-5|14
CASSSDRAYQPQHF
>TRBV29-1|.|TRBJ1-2|12
CSVLQDSMDYTF
>TRBV20-1|.|TRBJ2-2|15
CSASAGTADTGELFF
>TRBV10-3|.|TRBJ2-5|12
CATRQSQETQYF
>TRBV20-1|.|TRBJ2-3|16
CSARDGSGNRADTQYF